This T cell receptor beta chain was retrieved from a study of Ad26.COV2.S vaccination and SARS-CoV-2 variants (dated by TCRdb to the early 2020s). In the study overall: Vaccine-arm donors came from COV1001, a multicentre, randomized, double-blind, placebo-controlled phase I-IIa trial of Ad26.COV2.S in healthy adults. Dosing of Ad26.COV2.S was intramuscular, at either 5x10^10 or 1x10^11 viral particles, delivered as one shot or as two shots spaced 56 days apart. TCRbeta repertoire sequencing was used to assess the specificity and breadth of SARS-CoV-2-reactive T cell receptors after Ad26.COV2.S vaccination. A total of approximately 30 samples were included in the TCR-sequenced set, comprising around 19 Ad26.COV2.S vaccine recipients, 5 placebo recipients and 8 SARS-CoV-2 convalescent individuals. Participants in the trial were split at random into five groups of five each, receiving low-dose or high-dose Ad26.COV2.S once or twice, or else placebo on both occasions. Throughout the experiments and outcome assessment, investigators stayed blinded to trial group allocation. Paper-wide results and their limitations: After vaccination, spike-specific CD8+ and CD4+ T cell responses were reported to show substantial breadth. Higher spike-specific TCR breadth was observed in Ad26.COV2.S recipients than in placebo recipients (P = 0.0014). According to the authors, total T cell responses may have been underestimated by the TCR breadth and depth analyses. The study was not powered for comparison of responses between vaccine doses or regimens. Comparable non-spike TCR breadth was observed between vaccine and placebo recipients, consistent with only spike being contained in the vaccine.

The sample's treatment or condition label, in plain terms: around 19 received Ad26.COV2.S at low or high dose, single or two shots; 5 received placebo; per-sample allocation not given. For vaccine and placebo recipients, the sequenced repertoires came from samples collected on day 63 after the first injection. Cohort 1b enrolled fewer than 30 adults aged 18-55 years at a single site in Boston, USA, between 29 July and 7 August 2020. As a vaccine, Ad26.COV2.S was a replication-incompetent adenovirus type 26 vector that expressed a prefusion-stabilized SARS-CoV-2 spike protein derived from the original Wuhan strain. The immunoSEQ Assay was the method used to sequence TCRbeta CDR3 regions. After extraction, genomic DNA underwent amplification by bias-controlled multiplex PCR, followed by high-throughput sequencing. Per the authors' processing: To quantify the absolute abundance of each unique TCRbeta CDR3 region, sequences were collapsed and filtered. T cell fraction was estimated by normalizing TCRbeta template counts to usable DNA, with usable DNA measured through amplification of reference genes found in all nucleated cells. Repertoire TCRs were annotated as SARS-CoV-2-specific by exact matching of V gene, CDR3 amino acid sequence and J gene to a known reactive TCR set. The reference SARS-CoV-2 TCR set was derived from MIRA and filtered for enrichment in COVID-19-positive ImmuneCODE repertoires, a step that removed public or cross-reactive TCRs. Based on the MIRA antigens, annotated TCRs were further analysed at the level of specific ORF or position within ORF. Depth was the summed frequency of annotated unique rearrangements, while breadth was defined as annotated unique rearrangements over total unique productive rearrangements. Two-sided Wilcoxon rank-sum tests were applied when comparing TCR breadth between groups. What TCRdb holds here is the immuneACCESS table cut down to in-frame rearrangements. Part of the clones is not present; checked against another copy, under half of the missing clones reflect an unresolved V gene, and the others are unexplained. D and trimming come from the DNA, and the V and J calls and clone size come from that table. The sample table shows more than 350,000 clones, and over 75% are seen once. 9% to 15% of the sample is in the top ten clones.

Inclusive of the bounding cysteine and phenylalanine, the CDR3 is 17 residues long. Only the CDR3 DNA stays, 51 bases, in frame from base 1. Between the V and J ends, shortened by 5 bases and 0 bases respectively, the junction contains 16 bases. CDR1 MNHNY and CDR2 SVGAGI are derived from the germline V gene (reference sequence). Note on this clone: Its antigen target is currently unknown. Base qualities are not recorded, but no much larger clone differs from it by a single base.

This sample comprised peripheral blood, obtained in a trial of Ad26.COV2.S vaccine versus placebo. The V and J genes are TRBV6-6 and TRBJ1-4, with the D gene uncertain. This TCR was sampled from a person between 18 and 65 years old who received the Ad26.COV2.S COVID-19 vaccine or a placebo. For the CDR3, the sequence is CASSPAPVTATNEKLFF. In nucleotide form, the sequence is TGTGCCAGCAGTCCGGCTCCTGTGACCGCAACTAATGAAAAACTGTTTTTT.